The clone carrying this T cell receptor beta chain is judged medium-sized (0.01 to 0.1%). These data belong to a study of blood T cell repertoires in COVID-19. The germline gives CDR1 SEHNR, CDR2 FQNEAQ (reference sequence). This CDR3 is 13 amino acids long. The ends lost 6 bases at V and 4 bases at J; junction bases unmatched: 6. The data were produced by immunoSEQ multiplex PCR, yet TCRdb's version contains in-frame clones alone and is incomplete. Of 30,000 to 45,000 clones listed, about 91% are singletons. The sequence was obtained from an older woman with active COVID-19. V is TRBV7-9 and J is TRBJ2-7, with 7 bases aligning to TRBD2. The sequencing sample was made of peripheral blood. CDR3 sequence (DNA): TGTGCCAGCAGTTCCGGGAGGATTTACGAGCAGTACTTC. It translates to CASSSGRIYEQYF.